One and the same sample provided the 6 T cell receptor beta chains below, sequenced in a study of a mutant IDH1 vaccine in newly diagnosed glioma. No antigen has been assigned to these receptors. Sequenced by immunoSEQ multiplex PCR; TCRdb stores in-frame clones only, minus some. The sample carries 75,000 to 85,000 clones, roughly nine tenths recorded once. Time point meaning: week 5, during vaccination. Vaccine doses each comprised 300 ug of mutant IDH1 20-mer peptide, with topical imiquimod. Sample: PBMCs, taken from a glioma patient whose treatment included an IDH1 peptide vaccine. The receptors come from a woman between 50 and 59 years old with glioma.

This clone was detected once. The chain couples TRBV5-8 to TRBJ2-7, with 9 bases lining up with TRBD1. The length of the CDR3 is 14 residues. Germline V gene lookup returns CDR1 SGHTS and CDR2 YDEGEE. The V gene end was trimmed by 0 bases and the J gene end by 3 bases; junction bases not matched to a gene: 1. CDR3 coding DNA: TGTGCCAGCAGCTTGGCGGGACAGGGCTACGAGCAGTACTTC. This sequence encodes CASSLAGQGYEQYF.

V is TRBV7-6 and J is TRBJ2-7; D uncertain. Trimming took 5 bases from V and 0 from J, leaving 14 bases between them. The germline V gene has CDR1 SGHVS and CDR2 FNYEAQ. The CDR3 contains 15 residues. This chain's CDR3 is CASSHDRRSSYEQYF. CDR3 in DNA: TGTGCCAGCAGCCATGACCGTAGAAGCTCCTACGAGCAGTACTTC.

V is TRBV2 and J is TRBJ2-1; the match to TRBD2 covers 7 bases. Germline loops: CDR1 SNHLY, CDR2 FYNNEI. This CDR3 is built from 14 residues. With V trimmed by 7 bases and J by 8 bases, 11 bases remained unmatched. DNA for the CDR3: TGTGCCAGCACTCAAAGGGAGGGCCTTGATGAGCAGTTCTTC. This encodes CASTQREGLDEQFF.

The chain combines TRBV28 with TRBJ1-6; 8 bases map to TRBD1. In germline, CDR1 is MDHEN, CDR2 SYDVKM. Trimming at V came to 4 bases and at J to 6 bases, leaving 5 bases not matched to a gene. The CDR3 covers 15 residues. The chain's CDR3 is CASSSGQGGNSPLHF. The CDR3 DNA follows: TGTGCCAGCAGTTCCGGACAGGGAGGTAATTCACCCCTCCACTTT.

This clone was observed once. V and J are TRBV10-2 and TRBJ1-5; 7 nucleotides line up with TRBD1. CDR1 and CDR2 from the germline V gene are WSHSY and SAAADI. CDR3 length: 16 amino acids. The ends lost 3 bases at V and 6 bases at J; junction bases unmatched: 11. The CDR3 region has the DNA TGCGCCAGCAGTGATCGACAGGGAGGAAGCCGTCAGCCCCAGCATTTT. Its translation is CASSDRQGGSRQPQHF.

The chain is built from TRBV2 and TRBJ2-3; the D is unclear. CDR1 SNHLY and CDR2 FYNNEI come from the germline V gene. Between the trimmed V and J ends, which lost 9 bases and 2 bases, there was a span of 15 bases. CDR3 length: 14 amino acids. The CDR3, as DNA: TGTGCCAGTAATCCAGAGAGGCACACAGATACGCAGTATTTT. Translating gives CASNPERHTDTQYF. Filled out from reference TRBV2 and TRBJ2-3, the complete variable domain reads EPEVTQTPSHQVTQMGQEVILRCVPISNHLYFYWYRQILGQKVEFLVSFYNNEISEKSEIFDDQFSVERPDGSNFTLKIRSTKLEDSAMYFCASNPERHTDTQYFGPGTRLTVL.